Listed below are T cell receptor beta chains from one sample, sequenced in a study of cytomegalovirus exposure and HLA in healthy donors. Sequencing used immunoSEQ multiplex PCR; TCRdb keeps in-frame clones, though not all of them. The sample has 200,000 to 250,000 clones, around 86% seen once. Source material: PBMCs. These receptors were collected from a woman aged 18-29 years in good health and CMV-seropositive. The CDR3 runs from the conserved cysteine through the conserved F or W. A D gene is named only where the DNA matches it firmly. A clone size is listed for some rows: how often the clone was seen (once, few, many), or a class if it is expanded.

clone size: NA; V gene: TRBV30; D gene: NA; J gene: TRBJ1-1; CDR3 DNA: TGTGCCTGGAGTATCGGGGGGGGCCCGGGCACTGAAGCTTTCTTT; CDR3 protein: CAWSIGGGPGTEAFF
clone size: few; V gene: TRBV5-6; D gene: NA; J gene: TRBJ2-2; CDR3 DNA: TGTGCCAGCAGCTTCGTTTACACCGGGGAGCTGTTTTTT; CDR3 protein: CASSFVYTGELFF
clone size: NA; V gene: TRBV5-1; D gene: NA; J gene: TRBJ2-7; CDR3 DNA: TGCGCCAGCAGCTTACAGGTGTTTGGGTACGAGCAGTACTTC; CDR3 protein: CASSLQVFGYEQYF
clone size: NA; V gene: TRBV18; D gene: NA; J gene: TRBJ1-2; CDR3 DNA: TGTGCCAGCTCACCAGCGGGGGGAGGTGGCTACACCTTC; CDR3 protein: CASSPAGGGGYTF
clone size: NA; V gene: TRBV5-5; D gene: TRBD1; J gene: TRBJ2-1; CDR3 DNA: TGTGCCACGGAACCTGGGCAGGGGGCGTTGTTCTTC; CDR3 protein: CATEPGQGALFF
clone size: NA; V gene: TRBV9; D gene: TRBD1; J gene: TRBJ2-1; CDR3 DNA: TGTGCCAGCAGCGTGGCAGGGGGTATGAATGAGCAGTTCTTC; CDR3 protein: CASSVAGGMNEQFF
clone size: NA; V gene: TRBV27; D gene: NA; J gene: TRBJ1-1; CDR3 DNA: TGTGCCAGCAGTTTAAAACAGTTCACTGAAGCTTTCTTT; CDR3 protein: CASSLKQFTEAFF
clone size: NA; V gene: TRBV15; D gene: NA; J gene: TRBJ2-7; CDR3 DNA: TGTGCCACCGGCAGAGATGGTAAAAGGGAGGCCTACGAGCAGTACTTC; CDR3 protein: CATGRDGKREAYEQYF
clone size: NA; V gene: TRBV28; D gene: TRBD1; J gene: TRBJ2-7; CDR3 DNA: TGTGCCAGCAGTAGAGGGACAGGGGGTGGCGGGCAGTACTTC; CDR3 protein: CASSRGTGGGGQYF
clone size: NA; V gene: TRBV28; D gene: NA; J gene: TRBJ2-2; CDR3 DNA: TGTGCCAGCAGTCTAAACCGGGTTCCGAGCACCGGGGAGCTGTTTTTT; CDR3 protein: CASSLNRVPSTGELFF
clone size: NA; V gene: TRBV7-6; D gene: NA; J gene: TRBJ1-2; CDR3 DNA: TGTGCCAGCAGCCCCATTTTGGCTTTCCCAGGCTACACCTTC; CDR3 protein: CASSPILAFPGYTF
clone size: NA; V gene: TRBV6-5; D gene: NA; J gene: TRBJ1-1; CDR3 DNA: TGTGCCAGCAGTTACCGGAGGAACACTGAAGCTTTCTTT; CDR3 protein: CASSYRRNTEAFF
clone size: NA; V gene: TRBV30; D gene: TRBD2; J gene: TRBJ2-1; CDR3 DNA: TGTGCCTGGAGTGTACAGCTAGCGGGAGGGTCGTACAATGAGCAGTTCTTC; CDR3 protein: CAWSVQLAGGSYNEQFF
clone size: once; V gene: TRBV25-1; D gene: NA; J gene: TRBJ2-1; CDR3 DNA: TGTGCCAGCAGTGATCCCGGCCAGGGACTGGGTAATGAGCAGTTCTTC; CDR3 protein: CASSDPGQGLGNEQFF
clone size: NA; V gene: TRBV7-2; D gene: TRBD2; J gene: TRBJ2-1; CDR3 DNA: TGTGCCAGCAGCCCCGGACTAGCGGGGAGCAATGAGCAGTTCTTC; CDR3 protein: CASSPGLAGSNEQFF
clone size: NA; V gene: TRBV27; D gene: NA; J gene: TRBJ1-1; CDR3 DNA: TGTGCCAGCGGTCCCAGAGGAGGGGAGGACACTGAAGCTTTCTTT; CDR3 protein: CASGPRGGEDTEAFF
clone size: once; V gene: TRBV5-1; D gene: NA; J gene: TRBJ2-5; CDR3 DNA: TGCGCCAGCAGCCCCGTAGGGGGTGGAGAGACCCAGTACTTC; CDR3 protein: CASSPVGGGETQYF
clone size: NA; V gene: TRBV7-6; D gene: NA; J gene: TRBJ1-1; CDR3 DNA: TGTGCCAGCAGCTTAGGAGGGGGAATGAACACTGAAGCTTTCTTT; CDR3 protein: CASSLGGGMNTEAFF
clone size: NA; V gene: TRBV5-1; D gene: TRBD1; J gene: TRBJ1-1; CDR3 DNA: TGCGCCAGCAGCTCCGGGACAGGGGAACGGGGCACTGAAGCTTTCTTT; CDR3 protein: CASSSGTGERGTEAFF
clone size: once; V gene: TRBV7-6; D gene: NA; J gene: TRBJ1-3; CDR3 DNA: TGTGCCAGCAGCCCTTACGCCTCTCAGATGGCCTCTGGAAACACCATATATTTT; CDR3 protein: CASSPYASQMASGNTIYF
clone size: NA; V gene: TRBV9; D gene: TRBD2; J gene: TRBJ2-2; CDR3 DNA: TGTGCCAGCAGCGTAGGGACTAGCGGGAGGGCCGACACCGGGGAGCTGTTTTTT; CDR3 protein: CASSVGTSGRADTGELFF
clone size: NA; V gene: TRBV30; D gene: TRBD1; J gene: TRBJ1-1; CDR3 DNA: TGTGCCTGGAGGACCCGGGACAGGGGTTTCACTGAAGCTTTCTTT; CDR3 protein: CAWRTRDRGFTEAFF
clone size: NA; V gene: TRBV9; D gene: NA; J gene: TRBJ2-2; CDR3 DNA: TGTGCCAGCAGCCCCCGAGAGGAGGGGCGCACCGGGGAGCTGTTTTTT; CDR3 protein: CASSPREEGRTGELFF
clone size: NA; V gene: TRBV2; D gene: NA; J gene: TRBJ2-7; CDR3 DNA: TGTGCCAGCAGAGTCAGGGAATATGGGCAGTACTTC; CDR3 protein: CASRVREYGQYF
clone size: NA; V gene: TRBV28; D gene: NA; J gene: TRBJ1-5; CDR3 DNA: TGTGCCAGCAGTTTATGGGCTCAGGTTCGCAATCAGCCCCAGCATTTT; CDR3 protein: CASSLWAQVRNQPQHF
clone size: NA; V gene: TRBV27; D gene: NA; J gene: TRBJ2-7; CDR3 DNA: TGTGCCAGCGGTCCTCGGGGGATTCTCTCCTACGAGCAGTACTTC; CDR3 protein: CASGPRGILSYEQYF
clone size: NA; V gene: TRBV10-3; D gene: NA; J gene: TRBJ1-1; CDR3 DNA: TGTGCCATCAGTGAGGCACAGGTCAAAGCTTTCTTT; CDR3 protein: CAISEAQVKAFF
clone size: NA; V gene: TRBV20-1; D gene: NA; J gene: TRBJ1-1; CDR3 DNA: TGCCTTGCTGCGGTTAACACTGAAGCTTTCTTT; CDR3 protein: CLAAVNTEAFF
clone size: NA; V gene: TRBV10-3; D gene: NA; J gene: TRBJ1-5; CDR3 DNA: TGTGCCATCAGTAGCAGGAATCAGCCCCAGCATTTT; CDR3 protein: CAISSRNQPQHF